This T cell receptor beta chain is from a study of blood T cell repertoires in COVID-19. The overall study: Both acute and convalescent COVID-19 samples were obtained from the United States, Italy and Spain.

The data were produced by immunoSEQ multiplex PCR, yet TCRdb's version contains in-frame clones alone and is incomplete. The data hold 110,000 to 150,000 clones, with approximately 81% observed a single time. The sequence derives from a human donor in a cohort sampled during active COVID-19. Sequencing was done on a sample of peripheral blood.

The chain's CDR3 is CASSLDYRPNEQFF. The CDR3 nucleotides are TGCGCCAGCAGCTTGGATTACAGGCCGAATGAGCAGTTCTTC. The chain joins TRBV5-1 to TRBJ2-1, with D possibly TRBD1 on 5 matching bases. The germline V gene has CDR1 SGHRS and CDR2 YFSETQ. V lost 0 bases to trimming and J lost 7 bases, with 11 bases between them. The CDR3 extends over 14 amino acids.